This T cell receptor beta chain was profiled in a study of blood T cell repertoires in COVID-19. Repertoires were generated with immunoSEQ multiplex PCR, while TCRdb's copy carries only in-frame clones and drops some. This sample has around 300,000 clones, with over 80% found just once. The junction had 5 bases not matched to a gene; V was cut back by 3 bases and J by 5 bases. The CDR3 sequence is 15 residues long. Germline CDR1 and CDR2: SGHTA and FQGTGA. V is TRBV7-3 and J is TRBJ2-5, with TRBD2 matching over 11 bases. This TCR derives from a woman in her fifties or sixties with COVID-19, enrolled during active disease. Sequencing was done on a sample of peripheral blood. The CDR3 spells CASSFSGRAEETQYF. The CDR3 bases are TGTGCCAGCAGCTTTAGCGGGAGGGCCGAGGAGACCCAGTACTTC. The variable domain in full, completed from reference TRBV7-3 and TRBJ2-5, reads GAGVSQTPSNKVTEKGKYVELRCDPISGHTALYWYRQSLGQGPEFLIYFQGTGAADDSGLPNDRFFAVRPEGSVSTLKIQRTERGDSAVYLCASSFSGRAEETQYFGPGTRLLVL.